This TCR beta chain was captured in a study of blood T cell dynamics during melanoma immunotherapy. As to time point: week 3, after first cycle of checkpoint inhibitor. One draw preceded checkpoint blockade; another followed its first cycle at week 3. Disease control meant complete response, partial response or stable disease at 12 weeks. No patient had earlier systemic cancer treatment, concurrent immunosuppressants, or another active cancer. Profiled with immunoSEQ multiplex PCR; TCRdb holds only in-frame clones, not every one. The sample carries under 15,000 clones, over 75% recorded once. The ends lost 5 bases at V and 3 bases at J; junction bases unmatched: 4. CDR1 is LGHNA, CDR2 YNFKEQ, per germline. The CDR3 runs 14 residues.

The source of this sequence is a human donor with melanoma. Sequenced here: blood, sampled from a patient treated with checkpoint blockade. The chain combines TRBV4-2 with TRBJ1-5; 7 bases map to TRBD1. This chain's CDR3 is CASSTQGDNQPQHF. In DNA form, the CDR3 reads TGTGCCAGCAGCACTCAGGGGGACAATCAGCCCCAGCATTTT.